What follows describes a single TCR beta chain. Original methodology: Cell counts per sample came from amplifying reference gene primers. Assay used: immunoSEQ multiplex PCR; TCRdb lists only in-frame clones, some missing. Clone size and V and J calls were adopted from that table, with D and trimming inferred from the DNA. The table lists over 100,000 clones, roughly three quarters of them singletons, with 3% to 4.5% in the top ten. These data are taken from a study of blood T cell repertoires in COVID-19. Study-level background: Samples representing acute and convalescent COVID-19 were sourced from the United States, Italy and Spain.

Looked up from germline, CDR1 is SGHDN and CDR2 is FVKESK. This CDR3 is 13 amino acids long. The V end lost 5 bases, the J end lost 0 bases, and 8 bases lay between the germline ends. The chain has TRBV14 and TRBJ2-7; D is possibly TRBD2 (5 bases). Sequences were obtained from peripheral blood. This clonotype was sampled from a woman older than 75 with acute or convalescent COVID-19. Written as DNA, the CDR3 is TGTGCCAGCAGCTCGGGAATCTCCTACGAGCAGTACTTC. Its translation: CASSSGISYEQYF.